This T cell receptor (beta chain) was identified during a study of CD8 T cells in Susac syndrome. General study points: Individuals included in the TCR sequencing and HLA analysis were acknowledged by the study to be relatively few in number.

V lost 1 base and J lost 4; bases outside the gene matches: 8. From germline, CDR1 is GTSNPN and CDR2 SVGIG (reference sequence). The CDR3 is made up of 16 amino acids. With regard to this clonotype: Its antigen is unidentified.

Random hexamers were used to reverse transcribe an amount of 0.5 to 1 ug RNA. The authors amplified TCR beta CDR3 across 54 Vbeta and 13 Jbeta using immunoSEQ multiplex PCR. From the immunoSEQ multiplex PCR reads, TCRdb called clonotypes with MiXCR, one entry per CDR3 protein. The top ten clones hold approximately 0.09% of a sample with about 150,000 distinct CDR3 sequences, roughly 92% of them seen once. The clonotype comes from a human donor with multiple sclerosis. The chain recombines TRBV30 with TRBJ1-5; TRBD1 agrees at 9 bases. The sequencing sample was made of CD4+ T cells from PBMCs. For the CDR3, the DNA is TGTGCCTGGAGTGGAACAGGGGGCGTATTAAATCAGCCCCAGCATTTT. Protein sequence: CAWSGTGGVLNQPQHF. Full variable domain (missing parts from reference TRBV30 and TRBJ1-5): SQTIHQWPATLVQPVGSPLSLECTVEGTSNPNLYWYRQAAGRGLQLLFYSVGIGQISSEVPQNLSASRPQDRQFILSSKKLLLSDSGFYLCAWSGTGGVLNQPQHFGDGTRLSIL.